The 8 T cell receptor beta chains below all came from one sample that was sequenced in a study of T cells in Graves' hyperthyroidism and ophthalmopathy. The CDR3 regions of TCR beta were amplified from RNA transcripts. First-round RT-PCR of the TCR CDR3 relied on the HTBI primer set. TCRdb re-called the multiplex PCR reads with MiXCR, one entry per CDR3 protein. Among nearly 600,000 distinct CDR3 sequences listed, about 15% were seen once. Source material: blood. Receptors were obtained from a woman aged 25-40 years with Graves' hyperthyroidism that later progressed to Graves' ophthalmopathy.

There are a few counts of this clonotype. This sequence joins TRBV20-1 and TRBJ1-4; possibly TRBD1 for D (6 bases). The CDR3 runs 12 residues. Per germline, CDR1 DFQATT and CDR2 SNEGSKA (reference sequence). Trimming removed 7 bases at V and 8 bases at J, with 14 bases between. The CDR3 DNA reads TGCAGTGTGAGGGGGAAAGGGGAAAAACTGTTTTTT. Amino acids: CSVRGKGEKLFF.

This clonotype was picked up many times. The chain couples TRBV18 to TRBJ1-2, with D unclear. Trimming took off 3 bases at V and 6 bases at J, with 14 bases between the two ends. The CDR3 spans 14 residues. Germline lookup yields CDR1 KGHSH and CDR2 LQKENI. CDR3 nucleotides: TGTGCCAGCTCACCCACCGGGAAGAGCAATGGCTACACCTTC. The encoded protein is CASSPTGKSNGYTF.

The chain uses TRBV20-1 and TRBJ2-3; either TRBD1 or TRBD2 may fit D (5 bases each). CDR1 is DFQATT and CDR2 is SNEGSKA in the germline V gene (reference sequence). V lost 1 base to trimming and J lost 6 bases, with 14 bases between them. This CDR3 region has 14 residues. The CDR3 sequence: CSARVGTATDTQYF. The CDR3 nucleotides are TGCAGTGCTAGAGTCGGGACGGCGACCGATACGCAGTATTTT.

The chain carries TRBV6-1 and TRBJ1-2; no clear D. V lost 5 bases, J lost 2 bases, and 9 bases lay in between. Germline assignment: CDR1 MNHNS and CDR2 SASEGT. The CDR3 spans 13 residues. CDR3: CASSHHWNYGYTF. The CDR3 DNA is TGTGCCAGCAGTCACCACTGGAACTATGGCTACACCTTC.

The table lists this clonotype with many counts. The CDR3 loop reads CASSPSGRTEAFF. DNA of the CDR3: TGTGCCAGCAGTCCCTCGGGGCGTACTGAAGCTTTCTTT. The chain uses TRBV12-3 or TRBV12-4 and TRBJ1-1, with D possibly TRBD1 on 5 matching bases. This CDR3 is 13 amino acids long. V was trimmed by 5 bases and J by 5 bases, leaving 12 bases between them.

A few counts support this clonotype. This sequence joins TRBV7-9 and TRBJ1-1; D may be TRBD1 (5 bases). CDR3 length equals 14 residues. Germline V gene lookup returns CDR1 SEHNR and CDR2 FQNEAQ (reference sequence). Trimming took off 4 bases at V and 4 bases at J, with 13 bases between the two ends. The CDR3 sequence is CASSSREGVTEAFF. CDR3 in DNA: TGTGCCAGCAGCTCCAGGGAGGGAGTCACTGAAGCTTTCTTT.

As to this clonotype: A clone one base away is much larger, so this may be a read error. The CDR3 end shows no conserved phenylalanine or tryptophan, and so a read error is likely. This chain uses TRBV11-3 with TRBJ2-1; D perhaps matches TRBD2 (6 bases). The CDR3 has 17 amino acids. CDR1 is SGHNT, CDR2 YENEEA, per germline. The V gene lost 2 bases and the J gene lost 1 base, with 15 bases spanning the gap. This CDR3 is CASSLSPSGVSYNEQFC. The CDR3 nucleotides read TGTGCCAGCAGCTTATCCCCGTCGGGAGTTTCCTACAATGAGCAGTTCTGC.

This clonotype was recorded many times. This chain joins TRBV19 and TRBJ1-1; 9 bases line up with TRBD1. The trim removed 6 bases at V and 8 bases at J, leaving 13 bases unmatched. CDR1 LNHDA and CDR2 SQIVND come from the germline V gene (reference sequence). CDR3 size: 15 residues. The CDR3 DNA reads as TGTGCCAGTAGGAAATCCGGGGACAGGGTTCGGGAAGCTTTCTTT. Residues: CASRKSGDRVREAFF.